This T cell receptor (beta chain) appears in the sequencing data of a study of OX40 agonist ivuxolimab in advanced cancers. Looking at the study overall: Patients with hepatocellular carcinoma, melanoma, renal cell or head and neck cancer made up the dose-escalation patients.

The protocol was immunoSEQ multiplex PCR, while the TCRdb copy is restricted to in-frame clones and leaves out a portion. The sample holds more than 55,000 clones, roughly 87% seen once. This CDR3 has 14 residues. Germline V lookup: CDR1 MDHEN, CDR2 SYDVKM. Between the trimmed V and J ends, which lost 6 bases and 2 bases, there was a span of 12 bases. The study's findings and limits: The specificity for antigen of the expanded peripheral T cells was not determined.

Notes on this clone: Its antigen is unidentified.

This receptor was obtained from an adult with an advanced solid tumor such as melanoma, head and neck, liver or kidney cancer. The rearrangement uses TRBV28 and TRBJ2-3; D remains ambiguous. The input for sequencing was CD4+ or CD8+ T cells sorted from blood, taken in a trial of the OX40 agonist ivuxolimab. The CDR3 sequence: CASSVGSYTDTQYF. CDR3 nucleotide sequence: TGTGCCAGCAGCGTGGGAAGTTACACAGATACGCAGTATTTT.